Reported below is one T cell receptor (beta chain). These data originate in a study of CD8 T cells in Susac syndrome. V lost 7 bases, J lost 0 bases, and 10 bases lay in between. CDR3 length: 13 amino acids. CDR1 is SGHRS, CDR2 YFSETQ, per germline. RNA was extracted with the RNeasy kit, and a quantity of roughly 0.5 to 1 ug was reverse transcribed using random hexamers. TCRdb re-analysed the immunoSEQ multiplex PCR reads in MiXCR, keeping a single row per CDR3 protein. The data hold 150,000 to 200,000 distinct CDR3 sequences, with under 97% observed a single time. The multiple sclerosis control group consisted of treatment-naive patients whose relapsing-remitting disease, which was either stable or active, fulfilled revised McDonald criteria.

The gene calls are TRBV5-1 and TRBJ2-5, with D hard to call. The sequence was collected from a human donor with multiple sclerosis. Sequenced sample: CD4+ T cells from PBMCs. CDR3 protein: CASSQVHQETQYF. DNA of the CDR3: TGCGCCAGCTCCCAGGTTCACCAAGAGACCCAGTACTTC.